This is a list of T cell receptor beta chains from one sample in a study of blood T cell repertoires in COVID-19. The method was immunoSEQ multiplex PCR; TCRdb's version includes in-frame clones alone and lacks a portion of them. Of around 200,000 clones detected, about 85% appear once; the ten largest clones hold around 4.9%. Sequencing input: peripheral blood. The receptors originated from a woman older than 75 with acute or convalescent COVID-19. CDR3s include the opening cysteine and the closing phenylalanine or tryptophan. A D gene is named only where the DNA matches it firmly. A row's size may be missing; if present it is once, few, many or a size class.

v_call: TRBV7-7; clone_size: .; cdr3_length: 15; d_call: TRBD2; j_call: TRBJ2-1; cdr3_nt: TGTGCTAGCAGCTTGACTAGCGGGGCCTACAATGAGCAGTTCTTC; cdr3_aa: CASSLTSGAYNEQFF
v_call: TRBV18; clone_size: .; cdr3_length: 15; d_call: TRBD2; j_call: TRBJ2-5; cdr3_nt: TGTGCCAGCTCACTCATGAGGACTAGAGGGGAGACCCAGTACTTC; cdr3_aa: CASSLMRTRGETQYF
v_call: TRBV10-3; clone_size: .; cdr3_length: 13; d_call: .; j_call: TRBJ2-7; cdr3_nt: TGTGCCATCAACCGGGAACAGGGCAACGAGCAGTACTTC; cdr3_aa: CAINREQGNEQYF
v_call: TRBV5-1; clone_size: .; cdr3_length: 13; d_call: .; j_call: TRBJ2-1; cdr3_nt: TGCGCCAGCAGCTCCGGATCTAGTAGTGAGCAGTTCTTC; cdr3_aa: CASSSGSSSEQFF
v_call: TRBV5-4; clone_size: .; cdr3_length: 15; d_call: .; j_call: TRBJ2-7; cdr3_nt: TGTGCCAGCAGCCGGCGGACTAAGCATGGGGACGAGCAGTACTTC; cdr3_aa: CASSRRTKHGDEQYF
v_call: TRBV28; clone_size: .; cdr3_length: 16; d_call: .; j_call: TRBJ1-1; cdr3_nt: TGTGCCAGCAGTTTAATTCGTTTACCGGTGAACACTGAAGCTTTCTTT; cdr3_aa: CASSLIRLPVNTEAFF
v_call: TRBV6-5; clone_size: .; cdr3_length: 13; d_call: .; j_call: TRBJ1-1; cdr3_nt: TGTGCCAGCAGTTACTCGGGGCGGAATGAAGCTTTCTTT; cdr3_aa: CASSYSGRNEAFF
v_call: TRBV4-3; clone_size: .; cdr3_length: 13; d_call: .; j_call: TRBJ1-2; cdr3_nt: TGCGCCAGCAGCCAAGCAGTCAACTATGGCTACACCTTC; cdr3_aa: CASSQAVNYGYTF
v_call: TRBV3-1/TRBV3-2; clone_size: .; cdr3_length: 16; d_call: .; j_call: TRBJ1-5; cdr3_nt: TGTGCCAGCAGCCAAGATCAAGGGGATAGCAATCAGCCCCAGCATTTT; cdr3_aa: CASSQDQGDSNQPQHF
v_call: TRBV7-6; clone_size: .; cdr3_length: 16; d_call: TRBD2; j_call: TRBJ2-1; cdr3_nt: TGTGCCAGCAGCTTTCTTGGGGCGGGAGCGAACAATGAGCAGTTCTTC; cdr3_aa: CASSFLGAGANNEQFF
v_call: TRBV5-6; clone_size: .; cdr3_length: 14; d_call: .; j_call: TRBJ1-1; cdr3_nt: TGTGCCAGCAGCTTGGCCGGGTTTGGATCGGAGGCTTTCTTT; cdr3_aa: CASSLAGFGSEAFF
v_call: TRBV12-3/TRBV12-4; clone_size: .; cdr3_length: 13; d_call: .; j_call: TRBJ1-5; cdr3_nt: TGTGCCAGCAGTTCCGACAGTGTAGGGCCCCAGCATTTT; cdr3_aa: CASSSDSVGPQHF
v_call: TRBV11-2; clone_size: .; cdr3_length: 15; d_call: .; j_call: TRBJ2-7; cdr3_nt: TGTGCCAGCAGCTCCCAAGCGGGCCCGACCTACGAGCAGTACTTC; cdr3_aa: CASSSQAGPTYEQYF
v_call: TRBV4-1; clone_size: .; cdr3_length: 14; d_call: .; j_call: TRBJ1-1; cdr3_nt: TGCGCCAGCAGCCAAGATATCTCGGCGGGTGAAGCTTTCTTT; cdr3_aa: CASSQDISAGEAFF
v_call: TRBV25-1; clone_size: .; cdr3_length: 14; d_call: .; j_call: TRBJ1-2; cdr3_nt: TGTGCCAGCAGTAAAGGGGTTTCTATTGATGGCTACACCTTC; cdr3_aa: CASSKGVSIDGYTF
v_call: TRBV7-6; clone_size: .; cdr3_length: 14; d_call: .; j_call: TRBJ2-7; cdr3_nt: TGTGCCAGCAGCTTGGGGACTGCAAGCTACGAGCAGTACTTC; cdr3_aa: CASSLGTASYEQYF
v_call: TRBV10-3; clone_size: .; cdr3_length: 17; d_call: TRBD2; j_call: TRBJ2-7; cdr3_nt: TGTGCCATCAGCGGAGGACTAGCGGGGGAGACGAGATTGGAGCAGTACTTC; cdr3_aa: CAISGGLAGETRLEQYF
v_call: TRBV6-5; clone_size: .; cdr3_length: 16; d_call: TRBD2; j_call: TRBJ2-1; cdr3_nt: TGTGCCAGCAGTTACGCTACTAGCGGGAGTTACAATGAGCAGTTCTTC; cdr3_aa: CASSYATSGSYNEQFF
v_call: TRBV5-1; clone_size: .; cdr3_length: 14; d_call: .; j_call: TRBJ1-4; cdr3_nt: TGCGCCAGCAGCTTGACAGCAGGCTCTGAAAAACTGTTTTTT; cdr3_aa: CASSLTAGSEKLFF
v_call: TRBV7-9; clone_size: .; cdr3_length: 12; d_call: .; j_call: TRBJ2-2; cdr3_nt: TGTGCCAGCAGAAGGGGGACCGGGGAGCTGTTTTTT; cdr3_aa: CASRRGTGELFF
v_call: TRBV27; clone_size: .; cdr3_length: 15; d_call: .; j_call: TRBJ2-2; cdr3_nt: TGTGCCAGCAGTTCCACCGACCCGGGGACCGGGGAGCTGTTTTTT; cdr3_aa: CASSSTDPGTGELFF
v_call: TRBV5-1; clone_size: .; cdr3_length: 14; d_call: .; j_call: TRBJ2-1; cdr3_nt: TGCGCCAGCAGCCCCGGGTCCTCCTACAATGAGCAGTTCTTC; cdr3_aa: CASSPGSSYNEQFF
v_call: TRBV30; clone_size: .; cdr3_length: 14; d_call: .; j_call: TRBJ1-6; cdr3_nt: TGTGCCTGGAGTGTACACGGAGCAAATTCACCCCTCCACTTT; cdr3_aa: CAWSVHGANSPLHF
v_call: TRBV19; clone_size: .; cdr3_length: 13; d_call: .; j_call: TRBJ1-2; cdr3_nt: TGTGCCAGTAGGGATCGGTCCAGGGTTGGCTACACCTTC; cdr3_aa: CASRDRSRVGYTF
v_call: TRBV10-3; clone_size: .; cdr3_length: 14; d_call: TRBD1; j_call: TRBJ1-6; cdr3_nt: TGTGCCATCAGGAGGACAGGGGAGGGGTCACCCCTCCACTTT; cdr3_aa: CAIRRTGEGSPLHF
v_call: TRBV19; clone_size: once; cdr3_length: 14; d_call: .; j_call: TRBJ1-5; cdr3_nt: TGTGCCAGTAGTTCGAGATTAGTGAATCAGCCCCAGCATTTT; cdr3_aa: CASSSRLVNQPQHF
v_call: TRBV7-2; clone_size: .; cdr3_length: 13; d_call: .; j_call: TRBJ1-5; cdr3_nt: TGTGCCAGCAGCTTAGACCCGTCGGGGCCCCAGCATTTT; cdr3_aa: CASSLDPSGPQHF
v_call: TRBV6-2/TRBV6-3; clone_size: .; cdr3_length: 15; d_call: .; j_call: TRBJ1-2; cdr3_nt: TGTGCCAGCAGTTTTGCAAGGGGGATTTCCTATGGCTACACCTTC; cdr3_aa: CASSFARGISYGYTF
v_call: TRBV19; clone_size: .; cdr3_length: 14; d_call: TRBD1; j_call: TRBJ2-2; cdr3_nt: TGTGCCAGTATGGGACAGGGGGCGATCGGGGAGCTGTTTTTT; cdr3_aa: CASMGQGAIGELFF
v_call: TRBV27; clone_size: once; cdr3_length: 15; d_call: TRBD2; j_call: TRBJ2-4; cdr3_nt: TGTGCCAGCAATGGCCAGGAAGCGGGGAGGGACATTCAGTACTTC; cdr3_aa: CASNGQEAGRDIQYF
v_call: TRBV10-2; clone_size: .; cdr3_length: 13; d_call: .; j_call: TRBJ1-5; cdr3_nt: TGCGCCAGCAGTGGAGGGTACAATCAGCCCCAGCATTTT; cdr3_aa: CASSGGYNQPQHF
v_call: TRBV11-1; clone_size: .; cdr3_length: 18; d_call: TRBD2; j_call: TRBJ2-7; cdr3_nt: TGTGCCAGCAGCTTAGCAGTAGGACTAGCGGGAGTGGCCTACGAGCAGTACTTC; cdr3_aa: CASSLAVGLAGVAYEQYF
v_call: TRBV25-1; clone_size: .; cdr3_length: 16; d_call: TRBD1; j_call: TRBJ1-2; cdr3_nt: TGTGCCAGCAGTGGTAGGCGGACAGGTATAATCTATGGCTACACCTTC; cdr3_aa: CASSGRRTGIIYGYTF
v_call: TRBV28; clone_size: .; cdr3_length: 16; d_call: .; j_call: TRBJ1-2; cdr3_nt: TGTGCCAGCAGTTTATTTAGCGGGGGGACTAACTATGGCTACACCTTC; cdr3_aa: CASSLFSGGTNYGYTF
v_call: TRBV11-2; clone_size: .; cdr3_length: 16; d_call: .; j_call: TRBJ1-6; cdr3_nt: TGTGCCAGCAGCTTGTCTATGGGGAGGTGGAATTCACCCCTCCACTTT; cdr3_aa: CASSLSMGRWNSPLHF
v_call: TRBV6-5; clone_size: .; cdr3_length: 14; d_call: TRBD2; j_call: TRBJ2-7; cdr3_nt: TGTGCCAGCAGTCTGGGACTAGATCCCTACGAGCAGTACTTC; cdr3_aa: CASSLGLDPYEQYF
v_call: TRBV20-1; clone_size: .; cdr3_length: 13; d_call: TRBD1; j_call: TRBJ1-2; cdr3_nt: TGCAGTGCTAGTTCAAAGGGGGCCTATGGCTACACCTTC; cdr3_aa: CSASSKGAYGYTF
v_call: TRBV18; clone_size: .; cdr3_length: 14; d_call: .; j_call: TRBJ2-2; cdr3_nt: TGTGCCAGCTCACCGCCCGGTATCACCGGGGAGCTGTTTTTT; cdr3_aa: CASSPPGITGELFF
v_call: TRBV6-1; clone_size: .; cdr3_length: 14; d_call: .; j_call: TRBJ2-5; cdr3_nt: TGTGCCAGCAGTGAATTGGACTCGGTGGAGACCCAGTACTTC; cdr3_aa: CASSELDSVETQYF
v_call: TRBV27; clone_size: .; cdr3_length: 14; d_call: .; j_call: TRBJ1-1; cdr3_nt: TGTGCCAGCAGTTTTGACAGTTTGAACACTGAAGCTTTCTTT; cdr3_aa: CASSFDSLNTEAFF
v_call: TRBV9; clone_size: .; cdr3_length: 16; d_call: .; j_call: TRBJ2-2; cdr3_nt: TGTGCCAGCAGCGTAACGACGGGGGCGAACACCGGGGAGCTGTTTTTT; cdr3_aa: CASSVTTGANTGELFF
v_call: TRBV27; clone_size: once; cdr3_length: 14; d_call: TRBD2; j_call: TRBJ2-7; cdr3_nt: TGTGCCAGCAGTTCCTTCGGGAGGAACCACGAGCAGTACTTC; cdr3_aa: CASSSFGRNHEQYF
v_call: TRBV6-5; clone_size: .; cdr3_length: 14; d_call: TRBD1; j_call: TRBJ2-7; cdr3_nt: TGTGCCAGCAGCCCGGACAGGAAGCTCTACGAGCAGTACTTC; cdr3_aa: CASSPDRKLYEQYF
v_call: TRBV5-1; clone_size: few; cdr3_length: 15; d_call: .; j_call: TRBJ1-4; cdr3_nt: TGCGCCAGCAGCTTGGTTCGGGGGAGGGAAGAAAAACTGTTTTTT; cdr3_aa: CASSLVRGREEKLFF
v_call: TRBV7-9; clone_size: once; cdr3_length: 15; d_call: .; j_call: TRBJ1-2; cdr3_nt: TGTGCCAGCAGCTCCAGACAGTCCGATAACTATGGCTACACCTTC; cdr3_aa: CASSSRQSDNYGYTF